A selection of T cell receptor beta chains follows, all from one sample in a study of blood T cell repertoires in COVID-19. Some clones are missing from TCRdb's copy, which holds only in-frame ones; the method was immunoSEQ multiplex PCR. In the table there are some 250,000 clones, roughly 84% of which are singletons. The sequencing sample was made of peripheral blood. These receptors were obtained from a man in his forties with acute or convalescent COVID-19. The CDR3 runs from the conserved cysteine through the conserved F or W. A D gene is named only where the DNA matches it firmly. Expanded clones get a size class; other rows say once, few or many, or leave the size out.

CDR3aa: CASSIGRTGDTDTQYF
CDR3nt: TGTGCCAGTAGTATAGGACGGACAGGGGACACAGATACGCAGTATTTT
abundance: .
v_gene: TRBV19
j_gene: TRBJ2-3
d_gene: TRBD1

CDR3aa: CASSIFEVWSGRETQYF
CDR3nt: TGTGCCAGTAGTATTTTTGAGGTTTGGAGCGGGAGAGAGACCCAGTACTTC
abundance: .
v_gene: TRBV19
j_gene: TRBJ2-5
d_gene: TRBD2

CDR3aa: CASGWSYRNTIYF
CDR3nt: TGTGCCAGCGGATGGAGTTATAGAAACACCATATATTTT
abundance: .
v_gene: TRBV27
j_gene: TRBJ1-3
d_gene: .

CDR3aa: CASSQGTSGGGETQYF
CDR3nt: TGTGCCAGCAGCCAAGGGACTAGCGGGGGTGGTGAGACCCAGTACTTC
abundance: .
v_gene: TRBV3-1/TRBV3-2
j_gene: TRBJ2-5
d_gene: TRBD2

CDR3aa: CASSFGGGGLTYEQYF
CDR3nt: TGTGCCAGCAGCTTTGGCGGGGGGGGACTAACCTACGAGCAGTACTTC
abundance: .
v_gene: TRBV7-8
j_gene: TRBJ2-7
d_gene: TRBD2

CDR3aa: CASSSLAGETGELFF
CDR3nt: TGTGCCAGCAGCTCACTAGCGGGAGAAACCGGGGAGCTGTTTTTT
abundance: .
v_gene: TRBV7-2
j_gene: TRBJ2-2
d_gene: TRBD2

CDR3aa: CASSQGWQSLDGYTF
CDR3nt: TGTGCCAGTAGCCAGGGGTGGCAGTCCCTAGATGGCTACACCTTC
abundance: .
v_gene: TRBV19
j_gene: TRBJ1-2
d_gene: .

CDR3aa: CASSRGGANLLYGYTF
CDR3nt: TGTGCCAGCTCACGCGGGGGGGCCAACCTCCTCTATGGCTACACCTTC
abundance: .
v_gene: TRBV18
j_gene: TRBJ1-2
d_gene: .

CDR3aa: CAWRVRTGVGNTIYF
CDR3nt: TGTGCCTGGAGAGTCCGCACAGGGGTAGGAAACACCATATATTTT
abundance: .
v_gene: TRBV30
j_gene: TRBJ1-3
d_gene: TRBD1

CDR3aa: CASSPEGGRTGELFF
CDR3nt: TGCGCCAGCAGCCCCGAGGGGGGGCGCACCGGGGAGCTGTTTTTT
abundance: .
v_gene: TRBV5-1
j_gene: TRBJ2-2
d_gene: .

CDR3aa: CASSLAGGTYEQYF
CDR3nt: TGTGCCAGCAGCTTAGCGGGCGGGACCTACGAGCAGTACTTC
abundance: .
v_gene: TRBV7-9
j_gene: TRBJ2-7
d_gene: .

CDR3aa: CASSAGTGYLNTEAFF
CDR3nt: TGTGCCAGCAGCGCTGGGACAGGATATTTGAACACTGAAGCTTTCTTT
abundance: few
v_gene: TRBV9
j_gene: TRBJ1-1
d_gene: TRBD1

CDR3aa: CASSDRGRPRRTAQHF
CDR3nt: TGTGCCAGTAGCGACAGGGGTCGCCCCCGAAGAACGGCCCAGCATTTT
abundance: .
v_gene: TRBV19
j_gene: TRBJ1-5
d_gene: TRBD1

CDR3aa: CASSQVATVNTEAFF
CDR3nt: TGCGCCAGCAGCCAAGTCGCCACGGTGAACACTGAAGCTTTCTTT
abundance: few
v_gene: TRBV4-3
j_gene: TRBJ1-1
d_gene: .

CDR3aa: CSVGDQTSGRDEQYF
CDR3nt: TGCAGCGTTGGTGACCAGACTAGCGGGAGGGACGAGCAGTACTTC
abundance: .
v_gene: TRBV29-1
j_gene: TRBJ2-7
d_gene: TRBD2

CDR3aa: CASSSGPGGAFF
CDR3nt: TGTGCCAGTAGTTCCGGCCCTGGCGGAGCTTTCTTT
abundance: .
v_gene: TRBV19
j_gene: TRBJ1-1
d_gene: .

CDR3aa: CASSLGLAVILSTDTQYF
CDR3nt: TGCGCCAGCAGCTTGGGACTAGCGGTAATACTTAGCACAGATACGCAGTATTTT
abundance: .
v_gene: TRBV5-1
j_gene: TRBJ2-3
d_gene: TRBD2

CDR3aa: CSVDSPGQETQYF
CDR3nt: TGCAGCGTTGACTCCCCAGGGCAAGAGACCCAGTACTTC
abundance: .
v_gene: TRBV29-1
j_gene: TRBJ2-5
d_gene: .

CDR3aa: CASSESRGNTQYF
CDR3nt: TGCGCCAGCAGTGAGTCCCGGGGAAATACGCAGTATTTT
abundance: .
v_gene: TRBV10-1
j_gene: TRBJ2-3
d_gene: .

CDR3aa: CASSQGHQQGMRAYEQYF
CDR3nt: TGCGCCAGCAGCCAAGGTCACCAACAGGGGATGAGGGCCTACGAGCAGTACTTC
abundance: .
v_gene: TRBV4-3
j_gene: TRBJ2-7
d_gene: TRBD1

CDR3aa: CASRQNRGLYEQYF
CDR3nt: TGCGCCAGCAGACAGAACAGGGGGCTTTACGAGCAGTACTTC
abundance: .
v_gene: TRBV4-3
j_gene: TRBJ2-7
d_gene: TRBD1

CDR3aa: CASPKWGGTGADNEQFF
CDR3nt: TGTGCCAGTCCGAAGTGGGGGGGGACAGGGGCGGACAATGAGCAGTTCTTC
abundance: .
v_gene: TRBV28
j_gene: TRBJ2-1
d_gene: TRBD1

CDR3aa: CASGLDNNEQFF
CDR3nt: TGTGCTAGTGGTTTGGATAATAATGAGCAGTTCTTC
abundance: .
v_gene: TRBV12-5
j_gene: TRBJ2-1
d_gene: .

CDR3aa: CASRDRVAEQYF
CDR3nt: TGTGCCAGCCGGGACAGGGTCGCCGAGCAGTACTTC
abundance: .
v_gene: TRBV25-1
j_gene: TRBJ2-7
d_gene: TRBD1

CDR3aa: CASSWRVSSYNEQFF
CDR3nt: TGTGCCAGTAGCTGGAGGGTTAGCTCCTACAATGAGCAGTTCTTC
abundance: .
v_gene: TRBV19
j_gene: TRBJ2-1
d_gene: .

CDR3aa: CASSTPGGNQPQHF
CDR3nt: TGTGCCAGTAGCACTCCAGGGGGTAATCAGCCCCAGCATTTT
abundance: .
v_gene: TRBV19
j_gene: TRBJ1-5
d_gene: TRBD1

CDR3aa: CASSPAQGDGYTF
CDR3nt: TGTGCCAGCTCACCCGCCCAGGGCGATGGCTACACCTTC
abundance: .
v_gene: TRBV18
j_gene: TRBJ1-2
d_gene: .

CDR3aa: CASSLFEGLRGRALRQYF
CDR3nt: TGTGCCAGCAGCTTGTTCGAAGGACTGCGCGGTAGGGCTCTCAGGCAGTACTTC
abundance: few
v_gene: TRBV5-6
j_gene: TRBJ2-7
d_gene: .

CDR3aa: CASSYDRGLTEAFF
CDR3nt: TGTGCCAGCAGTTACGACAGGGGTCTCACTGAAGCTTTCTTT
abundance: .
v_gene: TRBV6-5
j_gene: TRBJ1-1
d_gene: TRBD1